This TCR beta chain was identified during a study of T-cell memory formation after mild COVID-19. TCRdb reanalysed the 5' RACE reads using MiXCR and keeps one entry per CDR3 protein. This table holds 100,000 to 150,000 distinct CDR3 sequences, more than 15% found once. Trimming removed 2 bases from V and 2 bases from J, with 9 bases in between. Germline V gene lookup returns CDR1 MDHEN and CDR2 SYDVKM. CDR3 length: 15 residues. With respect to this clonotype: Antigen unknown.

Whole-study findings and limits: Mainly CM and EM harbored the contracting CD4+ clones; mainly EMRA harbored the CD8+ ones. Second-wave clones reaching peak frequency on day 37 lacked confirmed SARS-CoV-2 specificity.

This TCR was sampled from a man aged 18 to 29 who had mild COVID-19 (a few samples of this study predate the infection). Cell type and time point are not known. Sequencing used PBMCs or a T cell subset sorted from them (not recorded which). The chain couples TRBV28 to TRBJ2-2; the D call may be TRBD1 or TRBD2 (6 bases each). In DNA, the CDR3 is TGTGCCAGCAGTTTAGGGGGGCATAACACCGGGGAGCTGTTTTTT. It specifies CASSLGGHNTGELFF.